The 11 T cell receptor beta chains given below trace back to one sample, sequenced in a study of cytomegalovirus exposure and HLA in healthy donors. The assay was immunoSEQ multiplex PCR, and TCRdb's table has in-frame clones only and misses some. The sample lists about 190,000 clones, 75% to 90% occurring once. The sequencing sample was made of PBMCs. These receptors were taken from a man between 18 and 35 years old in good health and CMV-seropositive.

The chain carries TRBV28 and TRBJ1-2; TRBD1 aligns across 7 bases. CDR1 and CDR2 from the germline V gene are MDHEN and SYDVKM. Unmatched junction bases numbered 5, after V lost 6 bases and J lost 4 bases. The CDR3 spans 13 residues. The CDR3 DNA is TGTGCCAGCAGCAAGGACAGGATCTATGGCTACACCTTC. The encoded protein is CASSKDRIYGYTF.

The table lists this clone with a few counts. V usage is TRBV6-6 and J usage is TRBJ2-2, with unresolved D. The CDR3 length is 14 residues. V lost 0 bases and J 3 bases, leaving 5 bases between the germline ends. The germline V gene has CDR1 MNHNY and CDR2 SVGAGI (reference sequence). CDR3 in DNA: TGTGCCAGCAGTTACTCGATAGACACCGGGGAGCTGTTTTTT. Amino acids: CASSYSIDTGELFF.

The chain couples TRBV19 to TRBJ1-1; TRBD1 might be the D (6 bases). The germline V gene has CDR1 LNHDA and CDR2 SQIVND (reference sequence). The CDR3 is made up of 13 amino acids. V lost 4 bases and J 8 bases, leaving 14 bases between the germline ends. CDR3: CASSTYQGFEAFF. For the CDR3, the DNA is TGTGCCAGTAGTACATATCAGGGGTTCGAAGCTTTCTTT. Looking up the rest from reference TRBV19 and TRBJ1-1 gives the full variable domain: DGGITQSPKYLFRKEGQNVTLSCEQNLNHDAMYWYRQDPGQGLRLIYYSQIVNDFQKGDIAEGYSVSREKKESFPLTVTSAQKNPTAFYLCASSTYQGFEAFFGQGTRLTVV.

This chain connects TRBV11-2 to TRBJ2-1; 10 bases match TRBD2. From germline, CDR1 is SGHAT and CDR2 FQNNGV. The CDR3 spans 18 residues. V gave up 1 base and J gave up 9 bases; unmatched junction bases: 15. The CDR3 DNA sequence: TGTGCCAGCAGCTTAGGCGCTTTCACAGCGGGAGGGATGGGTGAGCAGTTCTTC. The encoded protein is CASSLGAFTAGGMGEQFF.

This clone came up a few times. The V call is TRBV5-4, the J call TRBJ1-2; D call uncertain. The V gene lost 5 bases and the J gene lost 4 bases, with 9 bases spanning the gap. CDR1 and CDR2 (germline): SGHNT, YYREEE (reference sequence). The CDR3 covers 12 residues. The chain's CDR3 is CASRGSSYGYTF. The CDR3 nucleotides are TGTGCCAGCAGGGGCAGCTCCTATGGCTACACCTTC.

This clone occurred a few times. V and J are TRBV15 and TRBJ1-2; 8 nucleotides line up with TRBD1. The CDR3 sequence is 15 residues long. The V gene's germline CDR1 is LNHNV and CDR2 YYDKDF (reference sequence). Losses at the gene ends were 3 bases for V and 4 bases for J; bases not matched to a gene: 7. CDR3 region: CATSSGGQELYGYTF. The CDR3 bases are TGTGCCACCAGCAGTGGGGGACAGGAACTCTATGGCTACACCTTC.

The V and J genes are TRBV30 and TRBJ2-1; D ambiguous. The CDR3 runs 11 residues. Trimming cost V 2 bases and J 9 bases, with 8 bases left between them. The germline V gene encodes CDR1 GTSNPN and CDR2 SVGIG (reference sequence). The CDR3 region has the DNA TGTGCCTGGAGTACTGGTGGTGAGCAGTTCTTC. Encoded protein: CAWSTGGEQFF. The full variable domain, rest sourced from reference TRBV30 and TRBJ2-1, is SQTIHQWPATLVQPVGSPLSLECTVEGTSNPNLYWYRQAAGRGLQLLFYSVGIGQISSEVPQNLSASRPQDRQFILSSKKLLLSDSGFYLCAWSTGGEQFFGPGTRLTVL.

J is TRBJ1-4 and V is TRBV11-1; unclear D gene. Germline lookup yields CDR1 SGHAT and CDR2 FQDESV (reference sequence). There are 14 residues in the CDR3. Deletions cut 2 bases from V and 6 bases from J, with 10 bases between. The CDR3 bases are TGTGCCAGCAGCTTAAACCTCGGGGATGAAAAACTGTTTTTT. Residues: CASSLNLGDEKLFF. Filled out from reference TRBV11-1 and TRBJ1-4, the complete variable domain reads EAEVAQSPRYKITEKSQAVAFWCDPISGHATLYWYRQILGQGPELLVQFQDESVVDDSQLPKDRFSAERLKGVDSTLKIQPAELGDSAMYLCASSLNLGDEKLFFGSGTQLSVL.

Points on this clone: At one of its ends the junction is not consistent with the germline gene, which may arise from a read error. The chain recombines TRBV9 with TRBJ2-1; D gene ambiguous. The CDR3 has 13 residues. Germline lookup yields CDR1 SGDLS and CDR2 YYNGEE. In nucleotides, the CDR3 is TGTGCCAGCAGCGTAGCCTCCTCCAATGAGCAGTTCTTC. It encodes CASSVASSNEQFF.

This CDR3 is CASSVKGRVRDTQYF. The CDR3 DNA is TGTGCCAGCAGCGTAAAGGGCAGGGTTCGAGATACGCAGTATTTT. The chain has TRBV9 and TRBJ2-3; a possible D gene is TRBD1 (5 bases). The CDR3 has 15 amino acids. Germline CDR1 is SGDLS and CDR2 is YYNGEE. The V end lost 1 base, the J end lost 5 bases, and 14 bases lay between the germline ends.

The chain is built from TRBV5-1 and TRBJ1-2; 7 bases agree with TRBD1. This CDR3 has 15 residues. V lost 4 bases and J lost 2; bases outside the gene matches: 8. CDR1 SGHRS and CDR2 YFSETQ come from the germline V gene. CDR3 loop: CASSLGTAQNYGYTF. CDR3 nucleotide sequence: TGCGCCAGCAGCCTCGGGACAGCCCAGAACTATGGCTACACCTTC. The complete variable domain, with remaining parts taken from reference TRBV5-1 and TRBJ1-2, reads KAGVTQTPRYLIKTRGQQVTLSCSPISGHRSVSWYQQTPGQGLQFLFEYFSETQRNKGNFPGRFSGRQFSNSRSEMNVSTLELGDSALYLCASSLGTAQNYGYTFGSGTRLTVV.